Listed below are T cell receptor beta chains from one sample, sequenced in a study of T cell changes during pregnancy in multiple sclerosis. TCRdb's table, derived via immunoSEQ multiplex PCR, lists solely in-frame clones and lacks some. The data contain fewer than 140,000 clones, 85% to 95% of them singletons. Here the sequenced sample was peripheral blood, taken after pregnancy. The origin of the receptors is a female donor with multiple sclerosis, enrolled in a pregnancy study. Both conserved end residues are part of each CDR3. A D gene is named only where the DNA matches it firmly. Size values are once, few and many counts, or a class for expanded clones, and some rows have none.

j_gene: TRBJ1-2; v_gene: TRBV28; d_gene: NA; abundance: NA; CDR3nt: TGTGCCAGCAGTCCGCATCATACAGGGTTAGATGGCTACACCTTC; CDR3aa: CASSPHHTGLDGYTF
j_gene: TRBJ2-7; v_gene: TRBV11-2; d_gene: NA; abundance: NA; CDR3nt: TGTGCCAGCAGCTTAGTCGGGATCGGGTACGAGCAGTACTTC; CDR3aa: CASSLVGIGYEQYF
j_gene: TRBJ1-1; v_gene: TRBV2; d_gene: NA; abundance: NA; CDR3nt: TGTGCCAGCATGGGAGGGGGCACTGAAGCTTTCTTT; CDR3aa: CASMGGGTEAFF
j_gene: TRBJ2-3; v_gene: TRBV28; d_gene: TRBD2; abundance: NA; CDR3nt: TGTGCCAGCAAGGTAGCGGGATTCACAGATACGCAGTATTTT; CDR3aa: CASKVAGFTDTQYF
j_gene: TRBJ2-7; v_gene: TRBV6-6; d_gene: NA; abundance: NA; CDR3nt: TGTGCCAGCAGTTTGGGACAGCGGGCGTCCGGGGAGCAGTACTTC; CDR3aa: CASSLGQRASGEQYF
j_gene: TRBJ1-1; v_gene: TRBV2; d_gene: NA; abundance: NA; CDR3nt: TGTGCCAGCAACTCCCAGGGGATCACTGAAGCTTTCTTT; CDR3aa: CASNSQGITEAFF
j_gene: TRBJ1-2; v_gene: TRBV30; d_gene: TRBD1; abundance: NA; CDR3nt: TGTGCCTGGAGTCCCGAGGAAGGGGGCCACTATGGCTACACCTTC; CDR3aa: CAWSPEEGGHYGYTF
j_gene: TRBJ2-1; v_gene: TRBV11-2; d_gene: TRBD2; abundance: NA; CDR3nt: TGTGCCAGCAGCTTCAGGGGACTAGGGCCTAATGAGCAGTTCTTC; CDR3aa: CASSFRGLGPNEQFF
j_gene: TRBJ2-7; v_gene: TRBV7-3; d_gene: TRBD1; abundance: NA; CDR3nt: TGTGCCAGCAGCCCCGGACAGGGGACCTACGAGCAGTACTTC; CDR3aa: CASSPGQGTYEQYF
j_gene: TRBJ2-3; v_gene: TRBV7-3; d_gene: NA; abundance: NA; CDR3nt: TGTGCCAGCGGGTTACAGGGGGGGGCAGATACGCAGTATTTT; CDR3aa: CASGLQGGADTQYF
j_gene: TRBJ1-4; v_gene: TRBV4-2; d_gene: NA; abundance: NA; CDR3nt: TGTGCCAGCAGCCGCGAACCTAATGAAAAACTGTTTTTT; CDR3aa: CASSREPNEKLFF
j_gene: TRBJ2-2; v_gene: TRBV7-7; d_gene: TRBD1; abundance: NA; CDR3nt: TGTGCCAGCAGCCCGGGACAGACCTACACCGGGGAGCTGTTTTTT; CDR3aa: CASSPGQTYTGELFF
j_gene: TRBJ2-7; v_gene: TRBV7-9; d_gene: TRBD2; abundance: once; CDR3nt: TGTGCCAGCAGCCCGGGGGTAGCGGGAGGCCGATCAACCTACGAGCAGTACTTC; CDR3aa: CASSPGVAGGRSTYEQYF
j_gene: TRBJ1-1; v_gene: TRBV11-2; d_gene: NA; abundance: once; CDR3nt: TGTGCCAGCAGCTTAGGGACTGGGGGCAGAGCTGAAGCTTTCTTT; CDR3aa: CASSLGTGGRAEAFF
j_gene: TRBJ2-7; v_gene: TRBV11-2; d_gene: TRBD2; abundance: NA; CDR3nt: TGTGCCAGCAGCTTTGGACTAGCGGGAGTCGAGCAGTACTTC; CDR3aa: CASSFGLAGVEQYF
j_gene: TRBJ1-5; v_gene: TRBV6-6; d_gene: NA; abundance: once; CDR3nt: TGTGCCACCCTAGTGGGCCCCGGCGGGGGTCAGCCCCAGCATTTT; CDR3aa: CATLVGPGGGQPQHF
j_gene: TRBJ2-1; v_gene: TRBV6-6; d_gene: TRBD2; abundance: once; CDR3nt: TGTGCCAGCAGTTCCCGAGTAGCGGGAGGATTCGCTGAGCAGTTCTTC; CDR3aa: CASSSRVAGGFAEQFF
j_gene: TRBJ2-7; v_gene: TRBV27; d_gene: NA; abundance: NA; CDR3nt: TGTGCCAGCAGTTTATCCACAGCCCTCTCCTACGAGCAGTACTTC; CDR3aa: CASSLSTALSYEQYF
j_gene: TRBJ1-1; v_gene: TRBV5-1; d_gene: TRBD1; abundance: NA; CDR3nt: TGCGCCAGCAGCTTGGCGGGACAGGGGGCTATAATGGGCACTGAAGCTTTCTTT; CDR3aa: CASSLAGQGAIMGTEAFF
j_gene: TRBJ1-2; v_gene: TRBV6-8; d_gene: TRBD1; abundance: NA; CDR3nt: TGTGCCAGCATCACGGTGGGACAGGGCCTTAACTATGGCTACACCTTC; CDR3aa: CASITVGQGLNYGYTF
j_gene: TRBJ2-2; v_gene: TRBV23-1; d_gene: NA; abundance: NA; CDR3nt: TGCGCCAGCAGTCAATCGGGCTTAAACACCGGGGAGCTGTTTTTT; CDR3aa: CASSQSGLNTGELFF
j_gene: TRBJ2-2; v_gene: TRBV7-3; d_gene: NA; abundance: NA; CDR3nt: TGTGCCAGCAGCTTAACTGGGCGCGACACCGGGGAGCTGTTTTTT; CDR3aa: CASSLTGRDTGELFF
j_gene: TRBJ1-3; v_gene: TRBV7-9; d_gene: NA; abundance: NA; CDR3nt: TGTGCCAGCAGCTTCGGTGGGGAGGCCTCTGGAAACACCATATATTTT; CDR3aa: CASSFGGEASGNTIYF
j_gene: TRBJ2-2; v_gene: TRBV29-1; d_gene: TRBD1; abundance: NA; CDR3nt: TGCAGCGTTTACAGGACAGGGGTTAGCGGGGAGCTGTTTTTT; CDR3aa: CSVYRTGVSGELFF
j_gene: TRBJ2-1; v_gene: TRBV14; d_gene: TRBD2; abundance: NA; CDR3nt: TGTGCCAGCAGGTTGGCGGGGGGGCCCTACAATGAGCAGTTCTTC; CDR3aa: CASRLAGGPYNEQFF
j_gene: TRBJ2-5; v_gene: TRBV5-6; d_gene: TRBD2; abundance: NA; CDR3nt: TGTGCCAGCAGCTTGGCAGAAGCGGGAGTAAAAGAGACCCAGTACTTC; CDR3aa: CASSLAEAGVKETQYF
j_gene: TRBJ2-7; v_gene: TRBV10-3; d_gene: NA; abundance: NA; CDR3nt: TGTGCCATCAGTGAAATCACGGGATTCCGGTCCTACGAGCAGTACTTC; CDR3aa: CAISEITGFRSYEQYF
j_gene: TRBJ2-7; v_gene: TRBV6-5; d_gene: TRBD1; abundance: NA; CDR3nt: TGTGCCAGCAGTCCCAGGGGGTTTGAGCAGTACTTC; CDR3aa: CASSPRGFEQYF
j_gene: TRBJ2-7; v_gene: TRBV29-1; d_gene: NA; abundance: NA; CDR3nt: TGCAGCGTTGCCCTGCAGGGCCGCGGGAAGCAGTACTTC; CDR3aa: CSVALQGRGKQYF
j_gene: TRBJ1-4; v_gene: TRBV29-1; d_gene: TRBD1; abundance: once; CDR3nt: TGCAGCGTTTCTCAACCGGACAGGGGGCTTGAAAAACTGTTTTTT; CDR3aa: CSVSQPDRGLEKLFF
j_gene: TRBJ1-1; v_gene: TRBV5-3; d_gene: TRBD1; abundance: NA; CDR3nt: TGTGCCAGAAGCCCACGACAGGGGTGGCGGACTGAAGCTTTCTTT; CDR3aa: CARSPRQGWRTEAFF
j_gene: TRBJ2-7; v_gene: TRBV7-9; d_gene: TRBD1; abundance: NA; CDR3nt: TGTGCCAGCAGCTTATCGGGGACAGGGAGCTACGAGCAGTACTTC; CDR3aa: CASSLSGTGSYEQYF
j_gene: TRBJ2-7; v_gene: TRBV2; d_gene: TRBD2; abundance: NA; CDR3nt: TGTGCCAGCAGTCGGAGCGGGGGGAACTACGAGCAGTACTTC; CDR3aa: CASSRSGGNYEQYF
j_gene: TRBJ2-4; v_gene: TRBV28; d_gene: TRBD2; abundance: NA; CDR3nt: TGTGCCAGCAGTTCCCCGGGACTATGGAACATTCAGTACTTC; CDR3aa: CASSSPGLWNIQYF
j_gene: TRBJ1-1; v_gene: TRBV10-3; d_gene: NA; abundance: NA; CDR3nt: TGTGCCATCAGTGAGTCGGTGGGAGGCAAAGCTTTCTTT; CDR3aa: CAISESVGGKAFF
j_gene: TRBJ2-7; v_gene: TRBV4-1; d_gene: NA; abundance: NA; CDR3nt: TGCGCCAGCAGCCAAGCCCCCGGCTACGAGCAGTACTTC; CDR3aa: CASSQAPGYEQYF
j_gene: TRBJ1-5; v_gene: TRBV23-1; d_gene: TRBD1; abundance: NA; CDR3nt: TGCGCCAGCAGTCAGGGGAGACAGGGAGTGGGCAATCAGCCCCAGCATTTT; CDR3aa: CASSQGRQGVGNQPQHF
j_gene: TRBJ1-2; v_gene: TRBV4-1; d_gene: NA; abundance: NA; CDR3nt: TGCGCCAGCAGCCGGGGGGGTCAGCTCTATGGCTACACCTTC; CDR3aa: CASSRGGQLYGYTF
j_gene: TRBJ2-7; v_gene: TRBV6-5; d_gene: TRBD1; abundance: NA; CDR3nt: TGTGCCAGCAGTGTAAGACAGGGGCTCTACGAGCAGTACTTC; CDR3aa: CASSVRQGLYEQYF
j_gene: TRBJ1-1; v_gene: TRBV19; d_gene: TRBD1; abundance: NA; CDR3nt: TGTGCCAGTAGGTGGACAGGGGCGAACACTGAAGCTTTCTTT; CDR3aa: CASRWTGANTEAFF
j_gene: TRBJ2-3; v_gene: TRBV28; d_gene: TRBD1; abundance: NA; CDR3nt: TGTGCCAGCAGTTTTCAGGGGGCTCGAACGGATACGCAGTATTTT; CDR3aa: CASSFQGARTDTQYF
j_gene: TRBJ1-6; v_gene: TRBV9; d_gene: NA; abundance: NA; CDR3nt: TGTGCCAGCACCCCCGGAGGGTTATCAAATTCACCCCTCCACTTT; CDR3aa: CASTPGGLSNSPLHF
j_gene: TRBJ2-1; v_gene: TRBV4-2; d_gene: TRBD2; abundance: NA; CDR3nt: TGTGCCAGCAGCCAGACTAGCGGCTACAATGAGCAGTTCTTC; CDR3aa: CASSQTSGYNEQFF
j_gene: TRBJ1-2; v_gene: TRBV5-4; d_gene: TRBD1; abundance: NA; CDR3nt: TGTGCCAGCAGCCCAGGACAGGACTATGGCTACACCTTC; CDR3aa: CASSPGQDYGYTF
j_gene: TRBJ2-7; v_gene: TRBV27; d_gene: TRBD1; abundance: NA; CDR3nt: TGTGCCAGCAGTCCGGGACAGGGTCGCCACGAGCAGTACTTC; CDR3aa: CASSPGQGRHEQYF
j_gene: TRBJ1-2; v_gene: TRBV9; d_gene: NA; abundance: NA; CDR3nt: TGTGCCAGCAGCCGCACGACTGCGGATGGCTACACCTTC; CDR3aa: CASSRTTADGYTF
j_gene: TRBJ1-4; v_gene: TRBV5-1; d_gene: NA; abundance: NA; CDR3nt: TGCGCCAGCAGCTTGGAAGCCAGGGATTATGAAAAACTGTTTTTT; CDR3aa: CASSLEARDYEKLFF
j_gene: TRBJ1-2; v_gene: TRBV6-5; d_gene: TRBD1; abundance: NA; CDR3nt: TGTGCCAGCAGTCCTGCAGGGGGCAGGGTGGACTACACCTTC; CDR3aa: CASSPAGGRVDYTF
j_gene: TRBJ2-7; v_gene: TRBV30; d_gene: NA; abundance: NA; CDR3nt: TGTGCCTGGAGTGTACCTGGCAGGGGGGTGAGCGAGCAGTACTTC; CDR3aa: CAWSVPGRGVSEQYF
j_gene: TRBJ2-3; v_gene: TRBV27; d_gene: TRBD2; abundance: NA; CDR3nt: TGTGCCAGCAGTCGGGGACTAGCGGGAGGGCATCCCGATACGCAGTATTTT; CDR3aa: CASSRGLAGGHPDTQYF
j_gene: TRBJ1-4; v_gene: TRBV27; d_gene: TRBD1; abundance: NA; CDR3nt: TGTGCCAGCAGTCCCCTGTTGAAGATCGGGACAGGGACTGAAAAACTGTTTTTT; CDR3aa: CASSPLLKIGTGTEKLFF
j_gene: TRBJ2-7; v_gene: TRBV20-1; d_gene: NA; abundance: NA; CDR3nt: TGCAGTGCTAGCCGACAGGAGCAGTACTTC; CDR3aa: CSASRQEQYF
j_gene: TRBJ2-1; v_gene: TRBV23-1; d_gene: NA; abundance: NA; CDR3nt: TGCGCCAGCAGCCATCCGCTAGATAACAATGAGCAGTTCTTC; CDR3aa: CASSHPLDNNEQFF
j_gene: TRBJ1-5; v_gene: TRBV30; d_gene: NA; abundance: NA; CDR3nt: TGTGCCTGGAGTGTAGACATTAACAATCAGCCCCAGCATTTT; CDR3aa: CAWSVDINNQPQHF
j_gene: TRBJ2-7; v_gene: TRBV11-2; d_gene: NA; abundance: NA; CDR3nt: TGTGCCAGCAGCCCCCTGGGGAGCTCCTACGAGCAGTACTTC; CDR3aa: CASSPLGSSYEQYF